The sequence of this T cell receptor (beta chain) was determined in a study of CD8+ T cells in alopecia areata. Study information: Administration of oral tofacitinib to treated patients was at 5 to 10 mg twice daily.

Germline V lookup: CDR1 SGDLS, CDR2 YYNGEE. There are 14 residues in the CDR3. Trimming left V 4 bases short and J 2 bases short, with 10 bases between. Treatment here: oral pan-JAK inhibitor, 5-10 mg twice daily. Sorting of PBMCs yielded the CD4+ and CD8+ T cells. RNA was extracted and reverse transcribed into cDNA as the sequencing template. This table comes from immunoSEQ multiplex PCR, and its TCRdb copy is limited to in-frame clones, with some not included. The data show approximately 200,000 clones, approximately 47% seen once. The rearrangement joins TRBV9 to TRBJ1-5; TRBD1 is a possible D gene (5 bases). The sample consisted of CD4+ T cells sorted from blood, taken around week 36, from a patient treated with tofacitinib. This clonotype originated in a human donor with alopecia areata. As DNA, the CDR3 is TGTGCCAGCAGCCCGCGGGGGGGCAATCAGCCCCAGCATTTT. Encoded protein: CASSPRGGNQPQHF.